This TCR beta chain stems from a study of graft-versus-host responses after intestinal transplantation. Across the study: Multivisceral, liver-intestinal, or isolated intestinal grafts were transplanted into recipients. Tacrolimus and steroids were given for about three years to all recipients after anti-thymocyte globulin induction. Findings of the study overall: Marrow from the recipient contained GvH clones, some of which had appeared first in ileum or blood. Allografts carried high graft-versus-host to host-versus-graft clonal ratios in patients having graft-donor T cell macrochimerism.

CDR3 length: 15 amino acids. V lost 6 bases, J lost 5 bases, and 20 bases lay in between. CDR1 and CDR2 (germline): MDHEN, SYDVKM. Some clones are missing from TCRdb's copy, which holds only in-frame ones; the method was immunoSEQ multiplex PCR. The data show more than 95,000 clones, about 90% seen once. A note on this clone: No antigen is known for it.

The chain recombines TRBV28 with TRBJ2-7; D is ambiguous. This TCR came from a human donor who received an intestinal transplant. This material consisted of unstimulated CD4+ T cells sorted from spleen or lymph node cells, taken before intestinal transplant. CDR3 DNA sequence: TGTGCCAGCAGGGGTCATAGACCCCGCGCGGACGAGCAGTACTTC. Its protein is CASRGHRPRADEQYF.